Given below is one TCR beta chain in context. Its specificity is not known. The data are from a study of OX40 agonist ivuxolimab in advanced cancers. On the study more broadly: Dose-escalation patients suffered from hepatocellular carcinoma, melanoma, renal cell or head and neck cancer. Points from the study as a whole: Clonal expansion was seen in CD4+ and CD8+ blood T cells by week 6 at 0.1 to 3.0 mg/kg.

Generated by immunoSEQ multiplex PCR, the TCRdb table keeps only in-frame clones and is missing some. The table lists roughly 66,000 clones, around 86% of them singletons, with about 0.42% in the top ten. This clonotype was obtained from an adult with an advanced solid tumor such as melanoma, head and neck, liver or kidney cancer. This specimen consisted of CD4+ or CD8+ T cells sorted from blood, obtained in a trial of the OX40 agonist ivuxolimab.

Written as DNA, the CDR3 is TGTGCCAGCAGCTGGGCAGCCGGTGGGGCCAACGTCCTGACTTTC. Protein product: CASSWAAGGANVLTF. The chain carries TRBV5-4 and TRBJ2-6; D call uncertain. The CDR3 spans 15 residues. Germline V lookup: CDR1 SGHNT, CDR2 YYREEE (reference sequence). The V gene lost 3 bases and the J gene lost 3 bases, with 10 bases spanning the gap.